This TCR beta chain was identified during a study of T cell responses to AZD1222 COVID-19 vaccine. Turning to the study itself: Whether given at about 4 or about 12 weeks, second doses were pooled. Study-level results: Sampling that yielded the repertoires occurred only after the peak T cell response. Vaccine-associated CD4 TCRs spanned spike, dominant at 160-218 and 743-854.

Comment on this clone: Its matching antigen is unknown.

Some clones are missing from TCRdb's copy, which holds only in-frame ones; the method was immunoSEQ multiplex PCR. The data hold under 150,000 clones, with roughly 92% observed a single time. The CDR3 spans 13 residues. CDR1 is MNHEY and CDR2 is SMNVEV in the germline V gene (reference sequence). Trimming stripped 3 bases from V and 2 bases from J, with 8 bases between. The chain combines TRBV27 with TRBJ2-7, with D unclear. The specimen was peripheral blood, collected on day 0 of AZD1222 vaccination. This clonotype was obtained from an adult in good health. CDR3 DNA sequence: TGTGCCAGCAGTTTGGGGAAACCCTACGAGCAGTACTTC. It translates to CASSLGKPYEQYF.